This T cell receptor (beta chain) emerged from a study of control samples from healthy donors and cancer patients. Measured with immunoSEQ multiplex PCR; TCRdb has only the in-frame clones, and not every one. The table includes roughly 13,000 clones, roughly 79% detected once. CDR3 size: 19 residues. Looked up from germline, CDR1 is LGHNA and CDR2 is YSLEER. Unmatched junction bases numbered 15, after V lost 0 bases and J lost 3 bases. The chain links TRBV4-3 to TRBJ2-5, with 8 positions matching TRBD2. The sequence derives from a male donor with melanoma. Source material: formalin-fixed, paraffin-embedded tissue. The DNA of the CDR3 is TGCGCCAGCAGCCAAGATTTAAACAGCGGGGGCGGACGGAAAGAGACCCAGTACTTC. It codes for CASSQDLNSGGGRKETQYF.